This T cell receptor beta chain was sequenced for a study of T cells after yellow fever vaccination. Study in general: Each low-cell-number fraction was prepared by means of SMART-Seq v4 Ultra Low Input.

The 5'RACE template-switching step produced TCR cDNA and added a universal primer site and UMIs. Using its own MiXCR run on the 5' RACE reads, TCRdb lists one record per CDR3 protein. The sample lists under 55,000 distinct CDR3 sequences; 6% to 8.5% were seen once. Study conclusions and caveats: In FACS-sorted repertoires, abundant clonotypes from the bulk population could appear as contaminants. The booster response re-showed most primary clones: 96% CD4, almost 90% CD8.

The CDR3 spans 13 residues. Germline V gives CDR1 SQVTM, CDR2 ANQGSEA. Deletions cut 7 bases from V and 3 bases from J, with 12 bases between. This clonotype was detected ten times or more. The material was CD8+ T cells not binding an NS4B(214-222) dextramer, sorted from PBMCs, obtained more than 40 days after the first yellow fever vaccination. The chain combines TRBV29-1 with TRBJ2-2, with D perhaps being TRBD1 or TRBD2 (5 bases each). The sequence was collected from a man younger than 30 who received the YFV17D yellow fever vaccine. The CDR3 DNA sequence: TGCAGCGGCAGGGACGGCTACACCGGGGAGCTGTTTTTT. Translated: CSGRDGYTGELFF.